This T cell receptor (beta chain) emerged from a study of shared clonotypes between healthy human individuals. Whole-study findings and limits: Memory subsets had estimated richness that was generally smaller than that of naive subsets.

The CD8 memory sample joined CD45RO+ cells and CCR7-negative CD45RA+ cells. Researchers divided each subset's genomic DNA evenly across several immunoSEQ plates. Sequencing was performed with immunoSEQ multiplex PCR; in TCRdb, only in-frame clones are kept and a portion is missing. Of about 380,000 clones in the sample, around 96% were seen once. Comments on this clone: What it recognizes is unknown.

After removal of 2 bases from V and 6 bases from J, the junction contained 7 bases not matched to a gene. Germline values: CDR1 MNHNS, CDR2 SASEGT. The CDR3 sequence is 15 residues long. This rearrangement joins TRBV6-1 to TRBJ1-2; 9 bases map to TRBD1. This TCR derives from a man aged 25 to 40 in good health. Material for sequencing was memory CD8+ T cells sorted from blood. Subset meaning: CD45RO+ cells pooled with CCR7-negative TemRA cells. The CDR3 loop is CASSEHLGQGNGYTF. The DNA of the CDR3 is TGTGCCAGCAGTGAACATCTCGGACAGGGGAATGGCTACACCTTC.